This section outlines one T cell receptor (beta chain) sequence together with its context. The data were taken from a study of blood T cell repertoires in COVID-19. Study overall: PBMCs, B-cell-depleted T cells, or T cells provided the cDNA or gDNA that made up the material.

Generated by immunoSEQ multiplex PCR, the TCRdb table keeps only in-frame clones and is missing some. This sample has 100,000 to 120,000 clones; roughly 79% occur once, and the top ten carry 16%. CDR1 and CDR2 from the germline V gene are SGHVS and FQNEAQ. V lost 2 bases and J lost 2, with 13 bases in between. This CDR3 contains 16 residues. Material for sequencing was peripheral blood. The clonotype comes from an elderly woman with active or convalescent COVID-19. The chain is built from TRBV7-8 and TRBJ1-3; D ambiguous. The CDR3 spells CASSLLGSDPGNTIYF. In DNA, the CDR3 is TGTGCCAGCAGCTTACTGGGCTCGGATCCTGGAAACACCATATATTTT.